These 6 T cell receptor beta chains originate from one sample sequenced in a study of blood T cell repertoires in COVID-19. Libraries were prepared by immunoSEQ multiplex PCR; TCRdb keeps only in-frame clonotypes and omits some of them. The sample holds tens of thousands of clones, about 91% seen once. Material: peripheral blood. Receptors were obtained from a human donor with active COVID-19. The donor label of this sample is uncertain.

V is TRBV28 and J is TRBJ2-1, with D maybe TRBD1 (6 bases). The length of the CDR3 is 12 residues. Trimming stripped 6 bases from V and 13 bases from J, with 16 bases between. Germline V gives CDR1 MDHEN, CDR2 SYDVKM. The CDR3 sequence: CASSLGTQTQFF. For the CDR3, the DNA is TGTGCCAGCAGCCTCGGGACACAGACACAGTTCTTC.

CDR3 sequence (DNA): TGCGCCAGCAGCCAATCTCGCGGGGGGGGCCGCAATGAGCAGTTCTTC. Translated, it gives CASSQSRGGGRNEQFF. This chain links TRBV5-1 with TRBJ2-1; 9 nucleotides line up with TRBD2. V lost 4 bases, J lost 6 bases, and 11 bases stayed unmatched. Germline CDR1 reads SGHRS; CDR2 reads YFSETQ. The CDR3 has 16 residues.

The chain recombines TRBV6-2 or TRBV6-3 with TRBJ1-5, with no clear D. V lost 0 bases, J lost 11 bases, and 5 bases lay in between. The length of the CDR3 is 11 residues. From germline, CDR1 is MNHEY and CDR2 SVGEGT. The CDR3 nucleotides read TGTGCCAGCAGTTACTCGGAGACCCAGCATTTT. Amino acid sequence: CASSYSETQHF.

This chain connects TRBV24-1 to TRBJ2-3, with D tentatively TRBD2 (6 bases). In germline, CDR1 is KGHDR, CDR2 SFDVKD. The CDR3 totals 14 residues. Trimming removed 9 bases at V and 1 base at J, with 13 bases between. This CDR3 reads CATSGGVGTDTQYF. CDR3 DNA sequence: TGTGCCACCTCCGGGGGTGTCGGCACAGATACGCAGTATTTT.

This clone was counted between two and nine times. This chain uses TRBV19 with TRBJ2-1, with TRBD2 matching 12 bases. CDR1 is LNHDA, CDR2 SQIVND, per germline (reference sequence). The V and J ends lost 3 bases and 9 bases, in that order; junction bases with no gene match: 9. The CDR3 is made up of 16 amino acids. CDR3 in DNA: TGTGCCAGTAGTATCGGCCTAGCGGGGGGGCCGGGTGAGCAGTTCTTC. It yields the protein CASSIGLAGGPGEQFF.

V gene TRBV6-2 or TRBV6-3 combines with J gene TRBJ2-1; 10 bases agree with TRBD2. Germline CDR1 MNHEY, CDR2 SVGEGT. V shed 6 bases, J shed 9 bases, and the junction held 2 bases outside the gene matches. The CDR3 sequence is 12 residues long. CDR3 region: CASSRTSGEQFF. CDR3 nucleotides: TGTGCCAGCAGCCGGACTAGCGGTGAGCAGTTCTTC.